A selection of T cell receptor beta chains follows, all from one sample in a study of control samples from healthy donors and cancer patients. Measured with immunoSEQ multiplex PCR; TCRdb has only the in-frame clones, and not every one. The sample lists nearly 55,000 clones, almost 96% occurring once. Sequences were obtained from blood. Every receptor here comes from a young woman in good health. The CDR3 runs from the conserved cysteine through the conserved F or W. D genes are given only for firm matches. Part of the rows lack a size; the others show once, few, many or a class for expanded clones.

D: TRBD1; size: .; J: TRBJ2-1; length: 14; V: TRBV6-5; CDR3: CASWTGVSYNEQFF; DNA: TGTGCCAGCTGGACAGGGGTCTCCTACAATGAGCAGTTCTTC
D: .; size: .; J: TRBJ1-1; length: 14; V: TRBV6-5; CDR3: CASSHWTGATEAFF; DNA: TGTGCCAGCAGTCACTGGACCGGCGCAACTGAAGCTTTCTTT
D: TRBD1; size: once; J: TRBJ1-5; length: 17; V: TRBV28; CDR3: CASRATGTGRSNQPQHF; DNA: TGTGCCAGCAGAGCAACGGGGACAGGGAGGTCTAATCAGCCCCAGCATTTT
D: .; size: once; J: TRBJ2-7; length: 15; V: TRBV2; CDR3: CAIHYTGTTSYEQYF; DNA: TGTGCCATACACTATACCGGGACAACTTCCTACGAGCAGTACTTC
D: .; size: few; J: TRBJ1-5; length: 15; V: TRBV9; CDR3: CASSPSGYSNQPQHF; DNA: TGTGCCAGCAGCCCTAGTGGTTATAGCAATCAGCCCCAGCATTTT
D: .; size: .; J: TRBJ1-6; length: 14; V: TRBV13; CDR3: CASRPATAHSPLHF; DNA: TGTGCCAGCAGACCCGCGACAGCGCATTCACCCCTCCACTTT
D: TRBD2; size: .; J: TRBJ2-1; length: 14; V: TRBV5-8; CDR3: CASRGGEPHNEQFF; DNA: TGTGCCAGCAGGGGGGGGGAGCCCCACAATGAGCAGTTCTTC
D: .; size: once; J: TRBJ2-1; length: 14; V: TRBV6-1; CDR3: CASSESPVVGEQFF; DNA: TGTGCCAGCAGTGAGTCTCCGGTAGTGGGTGAGCAGTTCTTC
D: .; size: .; J: TRBJ1-1; length: 13; V: TRBV29-1; CDR3: CSVVTTEDTEAFF; DNA: TGCAGCGTCGTAACCACAGAGGACACTGAAGCTTTCTTT
D: TRBD2; size: .; J: TRBJ2-1; length: 15; V: TRBV27; CDR3: CASGWASGIYGEQFF; DNA: TGTGCCAGCGGTTGGGCTAGCGGGATTTACGGTGAGCAGTTCTTC
D: .; size: .; J: TRBJ2-3; length: 19; V: TRBV3-1/TRBV3-2; CDR3: CASSQTGASGTPSTDTQYF; DNA: TGTGCCAGCAGCCAAACGGGGGCTAGCGGAACACCTAGCACAGATACGCAGTATTTT
D: TRBD2; size: .; J: TRBJ2-1; length: 15; V: TRBV19; CDR3: CASSIRTSGTNEQFF; DNA: TGTGCCAGTAGTATAAGGACTAGCGGAACGAATGAGCAGTTCTTC
D: TRBD2; size: .; J: TRBJ2-3; length: 15; V: TRBV9; CDR3: CASSAGLVGSDTQYF; DNA: TGTGCCAGCAGCGCGGGACTAGTTGGGTCAGATACGCAGTATTTT
D: .; size: .; J: TRBJ2-6; length: 18; V: TRBV28; CDR3: CASTKRTKLGSGANVLTF; DNA: TGTGCCAGCACCAAGCGGACAAAGCTGGGTTCTGGGGCCAACGTCCTGACTTTC
D: TRBD1; size: .; J: TRBJ2-7; length: 14; V: TRBV2; CDR3: CASSEGTGAREQYF; DNA: TGTGCCAGCAGTGAAGGGACAGGGGCCCGCGAGCAGTACTTC
D: .; size: .; J: TRBJ1-6; length: 11; V: TRBV27; CDR3: CPSLTNSPLHF; DNA: TGCCCCTCTCTAACAAATTCACCCCTCCACTTT
D: .; size: .; J: TRBJ1-5; length: 14; V: TRBV10-3; CDR3: CAISDKLSNQPQHF; DNA: TGTGCCATCAGCGACAAGCTTAGCAATCAGCCCCAGCATTTT
D: .; size: once; J: TRBJ2-3; length: 13; V: TRBV4-1; CDR3: CASSPEPGDTQYF; DNA: TGCGCCAGCAGCCCCGAACCAGGGGACACGCAGTATTTT
D: TRBD1; size: .; J: TRBJ1-6; length: 15; V: TRBV18; CDR3: CASSPGQGVNSPLHF; DNA: TGTGCCAGCTCACCAGGACAGGGTGTGAATTCACCCCTCCACTTT
D: .; size: .; J: TRBJ1-4; length: 15; V: TRBV9; CDR3: CASSPVQGHSEKLFF; DNA: TGTGCCAGCAGTCCTGTTCAGGGTCATAGTGAAAAACTGTTTTTT
D: .; size: .; J: TRBJ2-7; length: 18; V: TRBV3-1/TRBV3-2; CDR3: CASSQDRSGVTFAYEQYF; DNA: TGTGCCAGCAGCCAAGATAGGTCCGGGGTAACATTTGCTTACGAGCAGTACTTC
D: .; size: .; J: TRBJ2-7; length: 15; V: TRBV7-6; CDR3: CASSLEGWSSYEQYF; DNA: TGTGCCAGCAGCTTAGAGGGCTGGAGCTCCTACGAGCAGTACTTC
D: .; size: .; J: TRBJ2-1; length: 15; V: TRBV7-9; CDR3: CASRPLAHETNEQFF; DNA: TGTGCCAGCAGGCCACTAGCCCACGAGACCAATGAGCAGTTCTTC
D: TRBD1; size: .; J: TRBJ1-2; length: 13; V: TRBV29-1; CDR3: CSVVLQGAGGYTF; DNA: TGCAGCGTTGTTTTGCAGGGGGCGGGTGGCTACACCTTC
D: .; size: .; J: TRBJ2-7; length: 14; V: TRBV2; CDR3: CASSEGIGGYEQYF; DNA: TGTGCCAGCAGTGAAGGGATTGGCGGCTACGAGCAGTACTTC
D: .; size: .; J: TRBJ2-1; length: 14; V: TRBV7-2; CDR3: CASSLVAANNEQFF; DNA: TGTGCCAGCAGCTTAGTAGCGGCCAACAATGAGCAGTTCTTC
D: .; size: .; J: TRBJ2-7; length: 12; V: TRBV7-9; CDR3: CASSLVLGEQYF; DNA: TGTGCCAGCAGCTTAGTCCTGGGCGAGCAGTACTTC
D: .; size: once; J: TRBJ2-7; length: 14; V: TRBV5-5; CDR3: CASKKDPGAYEQYF; DNA: TGTGCCAGCAAAAAAGATCCAGGGGCCTACGAGCAGTACTTC
D: TRBD2; size: .; J: TRBJ2-3; length: 15; V: TRBV2; CDR3: CASSVAGGPSDTQYF; DNA: TGTGCCAGCAGTGTAGCGGGAGGGCCTTCAGATACGCAGTATTTT
D: TRBD1; size: .; J: TRBJ2-7; length: 17; V: TRBV10-1; CDR3: CASSESFGTASSYEQYF; DNA: TGCGCCAGCAGTGAGTCGTTTGGGACAGCCAGCTCCTACGAGCAGTACTTC
D: TRBD2; size: .; J: TRBJ2-3; length: 14; V: TRBV6-5; CDR3: CASSWGGLAGPQYF; DNA: TGTGCCAGCAGTTGGGGCGGACTAGCGGGCCCGCAGTATTTT
D: TRBD1; size: .; J: TRBJ2-6; length: 15; V: TRBV5-1; CDR3: CASSSGTGGANVLTF; DNA: TGCGCCAGCAGCTCAGGGACAGGCGGGGCCAACGTCCTGACTTTC
D: TRBD1; size: .; J: TRBJ2-7; length: 11; V: TRBV12-3/TRBV12-4; CDR3: CASSRGLEQYF; DNA: TGTGCCAGCAGTAGGGGGCTCGAGCAGTACTTC
D: .; size: .; J: TRBJ2-1; length: 17; V: TRBV6-1; CDR3: CASSAPSSVSSYNEQFF; DNA: TGTGCCAGCAGTGCCCCTTCTAGCGTTAGCTCCTACAATGAGCAGTTCTTC
D: TRBD1; size: .; J: TRBJ2-7; length: 14; V: TRBV4-1; CDR3: CASSQDDRGREQYF; DNA: TGCGCCAGCAGCCAAGACGACAGGGGACGCGAGCAGTACTTC
D: .; size: .; J: TRBJ1-1; length: 11; V: TRBV21-1; CDR3: CASSKDREAFF; DNA: TGTGCCAGCAGCAAGGACAGGGAAGCTTTCTTT
D: TRBD1; size: .; J: TRBJ1-1; length: 13; V: TRBV29-1; CDR3: CSVEGTGRTEAFF; DNA: TGCAGCGTTGAGGGGACAGGGAGAACTGAAGCTTTCTTT
D: .; size: .; J: TRBJ1-3; length: 13; V: TRBV28; CDR3: CATRGSSGNTIYF; DNA: TGTGCCACCCGGGGGAGCTCTGGAAACACCATATATTTT
D: .; size: .; J: TRBJ1-6; length: 13; V: TRBV28; CDR3: CASSRELGSPLHF; DNA: TGTGCCAGCAGCCGGGAATTGGGATCACCCCTCCACTTT
D: .; size: .; J: TRBJ1-4; length: 14; V: TRBV28; CDR3: CAISLAKYNEKLFF; DNA: TGTGCCATTTCCCTGGCTAAGTATAATGAAAAACTGTTTTTT
D: TRBD1; size: .; J: TRBJ2-5; length: 16; V: TRBV7-9; CDR3: CASSSLYRGAEETQYF; DNA: TGTGCCAGCAGCTCCCTCTACAGGGGAGCGGAAGAGACCCAGTACTTC
D: TRBD2; size: .; J: TRBJ2-1; length: 16; V: TRBV5-1; CDR3: CASSSPLAGVYNEQFF; DNA: TGCGCCAGCAGCTCCCCCCTAGCGGGAGTGTACAATGAGCAGTTCTTC